This T cell receptor (beta chain) was identified during a study of T-cell reconstitution after alpha-beta-depleted transplantation in children. The CDR3 sequence is 12 residues long. Germline CDR1 is MNHEY and CDR2 is SMNVEV (reference sequence). Trimming stripped 6 bases from V and 8 bases from J, with 13 bases between. Construction of the TCRbeta library involved unique molecular identifiers. TCRdb reprocessed the PCR reads via MiXCR and lists one record per CDR3 protein. The table includes 200,000 to 250,000 distinct CDR3 sequences, 12% detected once. Material: PBMCs from the stem cell graft donor, obtained from the stem cell graft. The sequence derives from a human donor who donated a stem cell graft to a child with acute lymphoblastic leukemia. The gene calls are TRBV27 and TRBJ1-2; D gene uncertain. CDR3 region: CASSQRAPGYTF. The DNA for the CDR3 is TGTGCCAGCAGCCAACGGGCTCCCGGCTACACCTTC.